Sequencing of this T cell receptor (beta chain) was carried out in a study of Ad26.COV2.S vaccination and SARS-CoV-2 variants. A note on this clone: The antigen remains unidentified.

The V end lost 1 base, the J end lost 5 bases, and 15 bases lay between the germline ends. The CDR3 loop spans 16 amino acids. Germline V gene lookup returns CDR1 SGHNT and CDR2 YYREEE (reference sequence). Study-wide findings and caveats: Spike-specific CD8+ and CD4+ T cell responses reportedly showed substantial breadth after vaccination. Non-spike TCR breadth did not differ much between vaccine and placebo recipients. Vaccine recipients showed a spike-specific TCR breadth that was higher than in placebo recipients.

Method: immunoSEQ multiplex PCR; TCRdb's copy keeps in-frame clones and lacks some. In the table there are around 350,000 clones, approximately 90% of which are singletons. The chain carries TRBV5-4 and TRBJ2-2, with D possibly being TRBD2 (5 bases). The sequence derives from a human donor who had recovered from COVID-19. Here the sequenced sample was peripheral blood, taken after recovery from COVID-19. The CDR3 sequence: CASSLSLGSDTGELFF. The CDR3 DNA reads TGTGCCAGCAGCTTGTCTCTTGGTAGCGATACCGGGGAGCTGTTTTTT.